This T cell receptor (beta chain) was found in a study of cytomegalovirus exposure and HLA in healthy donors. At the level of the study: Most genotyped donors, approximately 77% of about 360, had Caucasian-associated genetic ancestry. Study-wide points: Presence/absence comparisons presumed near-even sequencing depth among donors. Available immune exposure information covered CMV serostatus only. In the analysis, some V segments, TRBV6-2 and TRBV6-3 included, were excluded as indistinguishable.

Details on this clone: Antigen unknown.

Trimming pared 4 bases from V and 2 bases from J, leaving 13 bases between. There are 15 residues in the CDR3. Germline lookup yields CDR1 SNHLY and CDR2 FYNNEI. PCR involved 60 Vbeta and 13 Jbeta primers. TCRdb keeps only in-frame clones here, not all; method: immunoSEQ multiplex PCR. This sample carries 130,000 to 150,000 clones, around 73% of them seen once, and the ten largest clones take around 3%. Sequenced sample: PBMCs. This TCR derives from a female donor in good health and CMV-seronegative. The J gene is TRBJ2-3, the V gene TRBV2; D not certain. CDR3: CASSVPTSYTDTQYF. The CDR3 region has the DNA TGTGCCAGCAGTGTGCCTACCTCTTACACAGATACGCAGTATTTT.